This T cell receptor beta chain was observed in a study of T cell responses to AZD1222 COVID-19 vaccine. Points from the study as a whole: Vaccine-associated CD4 TCRs spanned spike, dominant at 160-218 and 743-854.

The table came from immunoSEQ multiplex PCR; TCRdb's copy has only in-frame clones and leaves some out. This sample yields 100,000 or so clones, of which roughly 87% are seen a single time; 35% to 55% belongs to the top ten. V lost 2 bases to trimming and J lost 5 bases; unmatched junction nucleotides: 2. The CDR3 is 14 residues long. CDR1 SGHNT and CDR2 YYREEE come from the germline V gene (reference sequence). In regard to this clone: Its antigen is not identified.

The sample here was peripheral blood, taken 28 days after the second AZD1222 dose. V is TRBV5-4 and J is TRBJ2-5; 11 bases are shared with TRBD2. This receptor was identified in an adult who received the AZD1222 COVID-19 vaccine. CDR3: CASSFRTSGETQYF. The DNA of the CDR3 is TGTGCCAGCAGCTTCCGGACTAGCGGGGAGACCCAGTACTTC.